This T cell receptor beta chain was sequenced in a study of CD8 T cells in Susac syndrome. A note on this clonotype: Its antigen is unidentified.

Random hexamers primed reverse transcription of roughly 0.5 to 1 ug RNA. TCRdb reprocessed the immunoSEQ multiplex PCR reads via MiXCR and lists one record per CDR3 protein. In the table there are around 200,000 distinct CDR3 sequences, 95% of which are singletons. Germline V gene data show CDR1 as SQVTM and CDR2 as ANQGSEA. The CDR3 has 11 residues. Negative isolation yielded the CD8+ and CD4+ T cells, while FACS enriched the TEMRA cells. Whole-study findings and limits: As the study acknowledged, the number of individuals in its TCR sequencing and HLA analysis was relatively small.

The sequence derives from a human donor with multiple sclerosis. The sequencing sample was made of CD4+ T cells from PBMCs. The rearrangement links TRBV29-1 to TRBJ2-1, with D unresolved. CDR3 sequence (DNA): TGCACCTTCAGTCGGTCCAATGAGCAGTTCTTC. Translation: CTFSRSNEQFF.